These 10 T cell receptor beta chains came from one sample sequenced in a study of Graves' ophthalmopathy and Graves' hyperthyroidism. The authors amplified TCR beta CDR3 regions, and they did so from RNA transcripts for repertoire sequencing. The workflow started with a first-round RT-PCR run with HTBI primers and then moved on to a second-round multiplex PCR. MiXCR was run by TCRdb on the multiplex PCR reads, yielding one entry per CDR3 protein. The repertoire consists of tens of thousands of distinct CDR3 sequences, with about 50% occurring once and the leading ten covering under 30%. The sequenced sample consisted of peripheral blood. These receptor sequences come from an adult man with Graves' ophthalmopathy.

About this clonotype itself: The CDR3 carries no conserved terminal phenylalanine or tryptophan, so it likely arises from a read error. The rearrangement links TRBV19 to TRBJ1-5, with D possibly being TRBD1 (5 bases). The CDR3 has 15 residues. V was pared by 5 bases and J by 2 bases, with 13 bases between. The germline CDR1 and CDR2 sequences are LNHDA and SQIVND (reference sequence). The CDR3 region is CASSVGRVGNQPQHL. Written as DNA, the CDR3 is TGTGCCAGTAGTGTGGGCAGGGTGGGCAATCAGCCCCAGCATCTT.

The chain joins TRBV29-1 to TRBJ2-1; tentatively, D is TRBD2 (6 bases). CDR1 and CDR2 (germline): SQVTM, ANQGSEA. The CDR3 totals 15 residues. Trimming took 3 bases from V and 4 from J, leaving 16 bases between them. Written as DNA, the CDR3 is TGCAGCGTTGATTCTGCTGGGACTTCTTACAATGAGCAGTTCTTC. Encoded protein: CSVDSAGTSYNEQFF.

J is TRBJ2-7 and V is TRBV20-1, with 7 bases that match TRBD1. This CDR3 is built from 14 residues. V was clipped by 1 base and J by 5 bases; unmatched bases: 8. CDR1 is DFQATT, CDR2 SNEGSKA, per germline (reference sequence). The CDR3 sequence: CSARAPGQPDEQYF. The CDR3 nucleotides are TGCAGTGCTAGAGCACCGGGACAGCCCGACGAGCAGTACTTC.

The rearrangement links TRBV15 to TRBJ1-1, with D possibly being TRBD1 (6 bases). This CDR3 is 14 amino acids long. The V end lost 4 bases, the J end lost 2 bases, and 11 bases lay between the germline ends. In germline, CDR1 is LNHNV, CDR2 YYDKDF (reference sequence). For the CDR3, the DNA is TGTGCCACCAGCACCCGACAGGCAAACACTGAAGCTTTCTTT. Protein: CATSTRQANTEAFF.

This clonotype was seen a handful of times. The rearrangement links TRBV20-1 to TRBJ1-5; TRBD1 agrees at 9 bases. CDR1 DFQATT and CDR2 SNEGSKA come from the germline V gene (reference sequence). The V gene end was trimmed by 7 bases and the J gene end by 7 bases; junction bases not matched to a gene: 11. This CDR3 contains 14 residues. DNA for the CDR3: TGCAGTGTCACAGGGGGCTTCGAGGGACAGCCCCAGCATTTT. Translated: CSVTGGFEGQPQHF.

This sequence joins TRBV7-8 and TRBJ2-6; D may be TRBD1 (6 bases). CDR3 size: 17 residues. The germline V gene has CDR1 SGHVS and CDR2 FQNEAQ. V lost 2 bases, J lost 2 bases, and 13 bases lay in between. CDR3 nucleotide sequence: TGTGCCAGCAGCTTACAGTTAGGGGGAGCTGGGGCCAACGTCCTGACTTTC. This gives the protein CASSLQLGGAGANVLTF.

This clonotype was detected a few times. The V gene is TRBV20-1, the J gene TRBJ2-7; 8 positions agree with TRBD1. Germline assignment: CDR1 DFQATT and CDR2 SNEGSKA (reference sequence). Trimming at V came to 3 bases and at J to 7 bases, leaving 11 bases not matched to a gene. CDR3 size: 14 residues. The CDR3 nucleotides read TGCAGTGCTAGCCCCATGGACAGGGTGGAGGAGCAGTACTTC. It encodes CSASPMDRVEEQYF.

The genes are TRBV10-1 and TRBJ1-2; D uncertain. CDR1 WNHNN and CDR2 SYGVQD come from the germline V gene (reference sequence). The CDR3 spans 13 residues. V dropped 4 bases and J dropped 3 bases, with 9 bases sitting between them. The CDR3 spells CASSVEEDYGYTF. CDR3 DNA: TGCGCCAGCAGTGTAGAGGAGGACTATGGCTACACCTTC.

This clonotype showed up just once. The DNA is left out, because the CDR3 cannot be placed on it with certainty; the CDR3 is given as TCRdb lists it. The J gene is TRBJ1-2, the V gene TRBV20-1. CDR1 DFQATT and CDR2 SNEGSKA come from the germline V gene (reference sequence). From its first to its last residue, the CDR3 has 15 amino acids. CDR3 loop: CSARVNTEAFFGYTF.

This chain uses TRBV20-1 with TRBJ1-1; D ambiguous. The V gene's germline CDR1 is DFQATT and CDR2 SNEGSKA (reference sequence). The CDR3 contains 14 residues. Trimming took off 5 bases at V and 4 bases at J, with 17 bases between the two ends. CDR3 DNA: TGCAGTGCTTCAAGGACTGGAACCAGCACTGAAGCTTTCTTT. The encoded protein is CSASRTGTSTEAFF.